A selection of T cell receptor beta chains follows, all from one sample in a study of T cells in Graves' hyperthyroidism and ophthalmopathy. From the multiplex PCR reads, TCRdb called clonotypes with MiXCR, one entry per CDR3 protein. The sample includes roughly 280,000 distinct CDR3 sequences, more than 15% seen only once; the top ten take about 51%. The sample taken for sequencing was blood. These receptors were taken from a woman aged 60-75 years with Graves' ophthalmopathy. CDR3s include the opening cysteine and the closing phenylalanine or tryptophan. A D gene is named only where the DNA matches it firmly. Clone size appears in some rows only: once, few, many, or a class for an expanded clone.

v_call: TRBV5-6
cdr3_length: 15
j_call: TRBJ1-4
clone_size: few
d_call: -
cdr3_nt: TGTGCCAGCAGCTCTACAGGATCGACTAATGAAAAACTGTTTTTT
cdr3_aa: CASSSTGSTNEKLFF

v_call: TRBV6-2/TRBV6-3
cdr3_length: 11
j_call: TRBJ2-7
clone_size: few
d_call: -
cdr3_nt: TGTGCCAGCAGTTACCCCGGGCAGCAGTACTTC
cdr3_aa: CASSYPGQQYF

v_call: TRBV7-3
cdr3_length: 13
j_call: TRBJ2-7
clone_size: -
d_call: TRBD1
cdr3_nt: TGTGCCAGCACCCGGACAGGGACCTACGAGCAGTACTTC
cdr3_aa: CASTRTGTYEQYF

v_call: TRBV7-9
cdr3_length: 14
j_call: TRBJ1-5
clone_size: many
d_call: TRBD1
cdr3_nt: TGTGCCAGCAGCTTAGCGGGACAGGGTCAGCCCCAGCATTTT
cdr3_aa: CASSLAGQGQPQHF

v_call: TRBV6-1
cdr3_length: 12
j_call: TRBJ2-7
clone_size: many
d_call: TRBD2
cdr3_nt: TGTGCCGTGGGCGGGAGAGCCTACGAGCAGTACTTC
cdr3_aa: CAVGGRAYEQYF

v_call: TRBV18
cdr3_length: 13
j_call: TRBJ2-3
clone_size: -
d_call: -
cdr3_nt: TGTGCCAGCTCACCTTCTCGGGACTATACGCAGTATTTT
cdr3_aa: CASSPSRDYTQYF

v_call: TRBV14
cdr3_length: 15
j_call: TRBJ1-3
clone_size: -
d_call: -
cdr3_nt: TGTGCCAGCAGCCAAGTGCAGGGCTCTGGAAACACCATATATTTT
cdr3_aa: CASSQVQGSGNTIYF

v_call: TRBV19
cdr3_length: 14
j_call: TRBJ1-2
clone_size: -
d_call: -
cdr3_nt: TGTGCCAGTAGTATACAACCGGAGTACTATGGCTACACCTTC
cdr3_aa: CASSIQPEYYGYTF

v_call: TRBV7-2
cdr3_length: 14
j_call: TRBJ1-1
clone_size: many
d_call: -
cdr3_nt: TGTGCCAGCAGCCTGACGAACCCGAACACTGAAGCTTTCTTT
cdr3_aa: CASSLTNPNTEAFF

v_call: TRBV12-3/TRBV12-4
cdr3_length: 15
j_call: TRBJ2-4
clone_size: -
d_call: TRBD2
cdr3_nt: TGTGCCAGCAGGCCTGCCAGCGGGGGGCGAACCACTCAGTACTTC
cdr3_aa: CASRPASGGRTTQYF

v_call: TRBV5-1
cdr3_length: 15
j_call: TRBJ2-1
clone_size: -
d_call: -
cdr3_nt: TGCGCCAGCAGCTTGACTTACGGCTCCTACAATGAGCAGTTCTTC
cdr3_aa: CASSLTYGSYNEQFF

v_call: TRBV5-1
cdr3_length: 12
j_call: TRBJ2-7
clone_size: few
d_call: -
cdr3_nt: TGCGCCAGCAGCTTCGGGGACTACGAGCAGTACTTC
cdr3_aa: CASSFGDYEQYF

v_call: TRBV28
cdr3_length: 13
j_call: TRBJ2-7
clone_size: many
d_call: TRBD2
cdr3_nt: TGTGCCAGCACCTTGGGGGGGACGGACGAGCAGTACTTC
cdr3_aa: CASTLGGTDEQYF

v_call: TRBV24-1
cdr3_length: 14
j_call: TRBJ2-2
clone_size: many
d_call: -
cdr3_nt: TGTGCCACCCGCCGGGATACGAACACCGGGGAGCTGTTTTTT
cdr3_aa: CATRRDTNTGELFF

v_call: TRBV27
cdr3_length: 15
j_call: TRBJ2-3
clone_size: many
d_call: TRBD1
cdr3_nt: TGTGCCAGTGCTACCGAAAGGGGACAGGCAGATACGCAGTATTTT
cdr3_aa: CASATERGQADTQYF

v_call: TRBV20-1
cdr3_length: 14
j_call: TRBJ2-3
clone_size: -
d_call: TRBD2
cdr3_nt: TGCAGTGCTAGAGATAGGATAGCGGGGGTGGCGCAGTATTTT
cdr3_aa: CSARDRIAGVAQYF

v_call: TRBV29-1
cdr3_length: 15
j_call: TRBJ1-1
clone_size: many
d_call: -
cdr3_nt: TGCAGCGTTGATGGGGGATACCAGGTGGACACTGAAGCTTTCTTT
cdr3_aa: CSVDGGYQVDTEAFF

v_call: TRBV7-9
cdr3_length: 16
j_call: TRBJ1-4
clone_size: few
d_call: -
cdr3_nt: TGTGCCAGCAGCTACCCGATGAGGGGAGGGAATGAAAAACTGTTTTTT
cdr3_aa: CASSYPMRGGNEKLFF